The text below deals with one T cell receptor (beta chain). These data are taken from a study of T cells in Graves' hyperthyroidism and ophthalmopathy. Researchers amplified the TCR beta CDR3 regions from RNA transcripts. With the HTBI primer set, the TCR CDR3 went through a first round of RT-PCR. TCRdb reanalysed the multiplex PCR reads using MiXCR and keeps one entry per CDR3 protein. The sample has approximately 370,000 distinct CDR3 sequences; approximately 15% are singletons. From 10 ml of fresh peripheral blood, PBMCs were isolated. Germline loops: CDR1 DFQATT, CDR2 SNEGSKA (reference sequence). V lost 7 bases to trimming and J lost 5 bases, with 18 bases between them. CDR3 length equals 15 residues.

This chain links TRBV20-1 with TRBJ1-6; no definite D call. This clonotype was obtained from a woman aged 25-40 years with Graves' hyperthyroidism. Sequenced sample: blood. The CDR3 is CSGRAGAANNSPLHF. In nucleotides, the CDR3 is TGCAGTGGTAGGGCGGGCGCAGCCAATAATTCACCCCTCCACTTT.